This record looks at one T cell receptor beta chain sequence and its context. The antigen is undetermined. Researchers collected roughly 10 milliliters of peripheral blood from every single donor. The CDR3 covers 14 residues. Germline values: CDR1 SEHNR, CDR2 FQNEAQ (reference sequence). Next came a second PCR, run for about 6 to 12 cycles, which used a sample-barcoded 5' primer along with a J-beta primer mix. In TCRdb, the 5' RACE reads were re-called with MiXCR into one record per CDR3 protein. Of approximately 800,000 distinct CDR3 sequences in the sample, 20% to 30% were seen once. This specimen comes from a study of blood T cells in healthy people across ages. Whole-study results and caveats: Across the age range, TCR beta diversity per million T cells fell in a roughly linear way.

The sample also formed part of further work on T cells of mothers and their children. Per that paper: Sample barcodes and 2-4 random nucleotides came from the second PCR's M1S primer. In each mother, TCR beta CDR3 reads exceeded 8 million; in each child, they numbered a few million.

The TCR was taken from a boy aged 10-17 years in good health. The rearrangement uses TRBV7-9 and TRBJ2-5; D uncertain. The J call may not be correct, given that the DNA end is closer to TRBJ2-1. The sequencing input was blood. The CDR3 nucleotides are TGTGCCAGCAGCTTACCGCTCCAACCGGGTGAGCAGTTCTTC. Protein sequence: CASSLPLQPGEQFF.